A selection of T cell receptor beta chains follows, all from one sample in a study of blood T cell repertoires in COVID-19. Using immunoSEQ multiplex PCR, the repertoire was profiled, and TCRdb retains in-frame clones only, with some absent. The sample lists roughly 150,000 clones; 70% to 90% were seen once. Specimen: peripheral blood. These receptors originate from a human donor in a cohort sampled during active COVID-19. Each CDR3 is given with its conserved first and last residue. The order of the fields is D gene, V gene, J gene, clone size, CDR3 protein, CDR3 DNA. D genes are given only for firm matches. Part of the rows lack a size; the others show once, few, many or a class for expanded clones.

TRBD1	TRBV9	TRBJ1-1	-	CASSVEDRGLNTEAFF	TGTGCCAGCAGCGTAGAGGACAGGGGACTGAACACTGAAGCTTTCTTT
-	TRBV7-2	TRBJ2-7	once	CASSADYASYEQYF	TGTGCCAGCAGCGCTGACTACGCCTCCTACGAGCAGTACTTC
TRBD1	TRBV5-1	TRBJ1-4	-	CASSTSGTGDEKLFF	TGCGCCAGCAGCACTTCCGGGACAGGGGATGAAAAACTGTTTTTT
TRBD1	TRBV7-9	TRBJ2-7	few	CASSLRGGHEQYF	TGTGCCAGCAGCTTAAGAGGGGGCCACGAGCAGTACTTC
TRBD2	TRBV28	TRBJ2-7	-	CASSFGTSGSKEQYF	TGTGCCAGCAGTTTCGGGACTAGCGGGAGTAAGGAGCAGTACTTC
-	TRBV20-1	TRBJ2-5	-	CSARTQETQYF	TGCAGTGCTCGGACTCAAGAGACCCAGTACTTC
-	TRBV10-3	TRBJ1-5	-	CATHGQFSNQPQHF	TGTGCCACCCATGGACAGTTTAGCAATCAGCCCCAGCATTTT
-	TRBV7-9	TRBJ2-7	once	CASSDTNYEQYF	TGTGCCAGCTCGGACACGAATTACGAGCAGTACTTC
-	TRBV11-2	TRBJ2-3	-	CASSFWQSTDTQYF	TGTGCCAGCAGCTTCTGGCAGAGCACAGATACGCAGTATTTT
TRBD1	TRBV15	TRBJ1-2	-	CATSVDRTHYGYTF	TGTGCCACCAGCGTGGACAGGACCCACTATGGCTACACCTTC
-	TRBV5-4	TRBJ2-3	-	CASSLDRAADTQYF	TGTGCCAGCAGCTTGGACAGGGCGGCAGATACGCAGTATTTT
-	TRBV19	TRBJ1-4	-	CASSFRTVPTEKLFF	TGTGCCAGTAGTTTTCGGACAGTCCCTACCGAAAAACTGTTTTTT
-	TRBV6-5	TRBJ1-1	-	CASRDSGDTEAFF	TGTGCCAGCAGGGACAGTGGGGACACTGAAGCTTTCTTT
TRBD2	TRBV18	TRBJ2-7	once	CASSLGTSPYEQYF	TGTGCCAGCTCACTCGGGACTAGTCCTTACGAGCAGTACTTC
TRBD1	TRBV5-1	TRBJ1-2	-	CASSLEGQGAGGYTF	TGCGCCAGCAGCTTGGAGGGACAGGGGGCAGGTGGCTACACCTTC
TRBD1	TRBV18	TRBJ2-7	-	CASSPGLGGPGTGGYEQYF	TGTGCCAGCTCACCGGGTTTGGGGGGCCCCGGGACAGGGGGCTACGAGCAGTACTTC
-	TRBV28	TRBJ1-5	few	CASSLGRAQPQHF	TGTGCCAGCAGCTTAGGGAGGGCTCAGCCCCAGCATTTT
-	TRBV5-1	TRBJ2-3	-	CASSFRGPHTDTQYF	TGCGCCAGCTCCTTTAGAGGCCCACACACAGATACGCAGTATTTT
-	TRBV5-1	TRBJ1-1	-	CASSPGRGADNTEAFF	TGCGCCAGCAGCCCAGGGCGGGGGGCAGATAACACTGAAGCTTTCTTT
TRBD2	TRBV4-2	TRBJ2-3	-	CASSARLAGLTDTQYF	TGTGCCAGCAGCGCCCGACTAGCGGGACTCACAGATACGCAGTATTTT
TRBD1	TRBV30	TRBJ1-3	-	CAWSKAGGNTIYF	TGTGCCTGGAGTAAGGCAGGGGGGAACACCATATATTTT
TRBD1	TRBV28	TRBJ1-1	-	CASSPLGRTGPIEAFF	TGTGCCAGCAGCCCGCTCGGGCGGACAGGCCCAATTGAAGCTTTCTTT
-	TRBV24-1	TRBJ2-3	-	CATMVQGTDTQYF	TGTGCCACCATGGTCCAGGGCACAGATACGCAGTATTTT
-	TRBV29-1	TRBJ2-1	-	CSVSSRGIGWNEQFF	TGCAGCGTTTCCTCCAGGGGAATCGGATGGAATGAGCAGTTCTTC
-	TRBV6-5	TRBJ1-1	-	CASSYRQNTEAFF	TGTGCCAGCAGTTACAGACAGAACACTGAAGCTTTCTTT
TRBD1	TRBV5-1	TRBJ2-7	-	CASSNRQGDYEQYF	TGCGCCAGCAGCAACCGACAGGGGGACTACGAGCAGTACTTC
-	TRBV7-2	TRBJ2-3	-	CASSSGYRSTDTQYF	TGTGCCAGCAGCTCGGGATATAGAAGCACAGATACGCAGTATTTT
TRBD1	TRBV6-4	TRBJ2-1	-	CASSEQEGQGANEQFF	TGTGCCAGCAGTGAACAAGAGGGACAGGGGGCAAATGAGCAGTTCTTC
-	TRBV28	TRBJ2-5	-	CASQGETQYF	TGTGCCAGCCAGGGGGAGACCCAGTACTTC
TRBD2	TRBV29-1	TRBJ2-7	-	CSVEGGGGSSYEQYF	TGCAGCGTTGAAGGAGGCGGGGGAAGCTCCTACGAGCAGTACTTC
-	TRBV9	TRBJ2-3	-	CASSEGGGTDTQYF	TGTGCCAGCAGCGAAGGCGGGGGCACAGATACGCAGTATTTT
-	TRBV18	TRBJ2-7	-	CASSPRGTYEQYF	TGTGCCAGCTCACCGAGGGGGACCTACGAGCAGTACTTC
-	TRBV24-1	TRBJ2-7	-	CATSDSGVVPYEQYF	TGTGCCACCAGTGATTCGGGAGTAGTGCCCTACGAGCAGTACTTC
-	TRBV3-1/TRBV3-2	TRBJ1-1	-	CASSRGPTTWKDTEAFF	TGTGCCAGCAGCCGCGGCCCTACTACTTGGAAGGACACTGAAGCTTTCTTT
TRBD1	TRBV10-3	TRBJ2-5	-	CAISSGRGETQYF	TGTGCCATCAGTTCTGGCAGGGGGGAGACCCAGTACTTC
-	TRBV7-2	TRBJ1-1	-	CASSWTVGSTEAFF	TGTGCCAGCAGTTGGACGGTGGGGAGCACTGAAGCTTTCTTT
-	TRBV6-1	TRBJ2-5	-	CASSERLETQYF	TGTGCCAGCAGTGAACGTCTGGAGACCCAGTACTTC
TRBD1	TRBV14	TRBJ1-3	-	CASSQGQGLSGNTIYF	TGTGCCAGCAGCCAAGGACAGGGCCTCTCTGGAAACACCATATATTTT
TRBD1	TRBV3-1/TRBV3-2	TRBJ2-5	-	CASSPPSTGVEETQYF	TGTGCCAGCAGCCCCCCGTCGACAGGGGTCGAAGAGACCCAGTACTTC
-	TRBV9	TRBJ1-1	few	CASSVTRGGTTEAFF	TGTGCCAGCAGCGTCACCCGGGGGGGTACCACTGAAGCTTTCTTT
TRBD2	TRBV18	TRBJ2-7	-	CASSPPGSGGAYEQYF	TGTGCCAGCTCACCACCGGGAAGCGGGGGGGCCTACGAGCAGTACTTC
-	TRBV3-1/TRBV3-2	TRBJ1-2	few	CASSQVGGAYGYTF	TGTGCCAGCAGCCAAGTCGGCGGGGCCTATGGCTACACCTTC
-	TRBV28	TRBJ2-7	few	CASSSPTGTTSYEQYF	TGTGCCAGCAGTTCCCCTACAGGGACCACCTCGTACGAGCAGTACTTC
TRBD1	TRBV6-5	TRBJ1-1	-	CASNQGRTGWTEAFF	TGTGCCAGCAATCAGGGAAGGACAGGGTGGACTGAAGCTTTCTTT
TRBD1	TRBV5-1	TRBJ1-1	-	CASTRQGNTEAFF	TGCGCCAGCACCAGACAGGGGAACACTGAAGCTTTCTTT
-	TRBV7-8	TRBJ1-3	-	CASSLIGAGSGNTIYF	TGTGCCAGCAGCTTAATAGGGGCAGGGTCAGGAAACACCATATATTTT
TRBD2	TRBV4-3	TRBJ2-4	-	CASSQDGIAGTPGIQYF	TGCGCCAGCAGCCAAGATGGGATAGCGGGGACGCCGGGCATTCAGTACTTC
TRBD1	TRBV27	TRBJ1-2	once	CASGQGRGYTF	TGTGCCAGCGGACAGGGTCGCGGCTACACCTTC
-	TRBV28	TRBJ2-5	-	CASSYLRQAETQYF	TGTGCCAGCAGTTATCTTCGACAGGCGGAGACCCAGTACTTC
-	TRBV5-5	TRBJ2-7	-	CASSLAYEQYF	TGTGCCAGCAGCTTGGCTTACGAGCAGTACTTC